The 3 T cell receptor beta chains presented below share a single source sample, sequenced in a study of T cells in Graves' hyperthyroidism and ophthalmopathy. Amplified TCR beta CDR3 regions came from RNA transcripts. The HTBI set primed first-round TCR CDR3 RT-PCR. TCRdb reprocessed the multiplex PCR reads via MiXCR and lists one record per CDR3 protein. Seen here are around 340,000 distinct CDR3 sequences, about 15% observed once, and the top ten hold roughly 33%. The sample taken for sequencing was blood. Receptor source: a man aged 25 to 40 with Graves' hyperthyroidism.

This clonotype was seen repeatedly, ten times or more. The J gene is TRBJ1-3, the V gene TRBV12-3 or TRBV12-4; D is unresolved. The CDR3 runs to 16 residues. V was pared by 5 bases and J by 4 bases, with 18 bases between. This chain's CDR3 is CASSLIREWPGNTIYF. The DNA of the CDR3 is TGTGCCAGCAGTCTAATCAGAGAATGGCCCGGAAACACCATATATTTT.

This chain joins TRBV6-2 or TRBV6-3 and TRBJ1-1; D not resolved. In germline, CDR1 is MNHEY, CDR2 SVGEGT. The CDR3 extends over 9 amino acids. V was pared by 7 bases and J by 13 bases, with 10 bases between. The CDR3 loop reads CASNFKGFF. CDR3 sequence (DNA): TGTGCCAGCAACTTTAAAGGTTTCTTT.

Ten or more counts support this clonotype. In nucleotides, the CDR3 is TGTGCCGGATCTAGCGGGTACTACAATGAGCAGTTCTTC. It encodes CAGSSGYYNEQFF. The gene calls are TRBV2 and TRBJ2-1; 8 nucleotides line up with TRBD2. This CDR3 spans 13 amino acids. With 11 bases clipped from V and 3 bases from J, the junction kept 6 bases outside the gene matches. Germline CDR1 reads SNHLY; CDR2 reads FYNNEI.